The rows below give T cell receptor beta chains drawn from one sample of a study of blood T cell repertoires in COVID-19. Clones were sequenced by immunoSEQ multiplex PCR, and TCRdb holds only the in-frame ones, with some missing. The sample includes 250,000 to 350,000 clones, around 82% seen only once; the top ten take 0.75% to 0.95%. The sequencing sample was made of peripheral blood. The receptors here all came from a human donor with COVID-19, enrolled during active disease. The donor label of this sample is uncertain. Both conserved end residues are part of each CDR3. Each record gives: CDR3 length, D gene, J gene, V gene, CDR3 protein. D genes are given only for firm matches.

length: 16; D: .; J: TRBJ2-7; V: TRBV4-3; CDR3: CASSQERSQIVYEQYF
length: 15; D: TRBD2; J: TRBJ2-1; V: TRBV11-2; CDR3: CASSIGRAQYNEQFF
length: 16; D: TRBD2; J: TRBJ2-7; V: TRBV27; CDR3: CASSSPGTSGRYEQYF
length: 18; D: .; J: TRBJ1-1; V: TRBV30; CDR3: CAWSGSGRAHRWKSEAFF
length: 14; D: TRBD2; J: TRBJ2-7; V: TRBV5-6; CDR3: CASSSGLAGYEQYF
length: 16; D: TRBD2; J: TRBJ2-1; V: TRBV7-2; CDR3: CASSSQTGTSHNEQFF
length: 13; D: .; J: TRBJ2-1; V: TRBV18; CDR3: CASSPSRVGEQFF
length: 12; D: .; J: TRBJ1-1; V: TRBV6-4; CDR3: CARARVNTEAFF
length: 14; D: .; J: TRBJ1-1; V: TRBV2; CDR3: CASSYKGGDTEAFF
length: 15; D: TRBD1; J: TRBJ1-1; V: TRBV9; CDR3: CASSVGSRQGIEAFF
length: 14; D: .; J: TRBJ1-2; V: TRBV19; CDR3: CASSMGRDIGGYTF
length: 13; D: .; J: TRBJ2-5; V: TRBV12-3/TRBV12-4; CDR3: CASSLEGWGTQYF
length: 17; D: TRBD2; J: TRBJ2-3; V: TRBV4-2; CDR3: CASSPSALAGTADTQYF
length: 17; D: TRBD1; J: TRBJ2-5; V: TRBV5-4; CDR3: CASSLGVGTGDLETQYF
length: 16; D: TRBD2; J: TRBJ2-7; V: TRBV6-2/TRBV6-3; CDR3: CASSYRTSGGAYEQYF
length: 15; D: TRBD1; J: TRBJ1-5; V: TRBV27; CDR3: CASSLGTGADQPQHF
length: 14; D: TRBD1; J: TRBJ2-1; V: TRBV24-1; CDR3: CATSDWGTGVEQFF
length: 16; D: TRBD2; J: TRBJ2-3; V: TRBV7-3; CDR3: CASSPRPGSGADTQYF
length: 16; D: .; J: TRBJ1-5; V: TRBV6-2/TRBV6-3; CDR3: CASSYSAGQSNQPQHF
length: 17; D: .; J: TRBJ2-1; V: TRBV13; CDR3: CASSSPSTSGDSGEQFF
length: 14; D: .; J: TRBJ2-1; V: TRBV2; CDR3: CASSVFGGNNEQFF
length: 12; D: .; J: TRBJ2-1; V: TRBV7-3; CDR3: CASRDSDNEQFF
length: 13; D: TRBD1; J: TRBJ1-2; V: TRBV4-3; CDR3: CASSPRGQRASTF
length: 14; D: TRBD2; J: TRBJ2-7; V: TRBV6-5; CDR3: CASPLAGGTYEQYF
length: 15; D: TRBD2; J: TRBJ2-1; V: TRBV7-3; CDR3: CASSTRLAGASEQFF
length: 13; D: TRBD1; J: TRBJ1-1; V: TRBV7-3; CDR3: CASSFRGGAGAFF
length: 15; D: .; J: TRBJ2-2; V: TRBV19; CDR3: CASSIRQVVSGELFF